This TCR beta chain is from a study of blood T cell repertoires in COVID-19 (dated by TCRdb to 2020 to 2022). As for the study more broadly: Collaborator samples came from the United States, Italy and Spain and covered acute and convalescent phases of COVID-19. The material from the prospective study consisted of cDNA or gDNA derived from T cells, B-cell-depleted T cells, or PBMCs. Subjects who had been exposed to COVID-19, were actively infected with it, or had recovered from it provided the deeply sampled blood TCRbeta repertoires that made up the dataset. A freely available public database, intended as a resource for researchers studying the immune response to SARS-CoV-2, is where the repertoires were released. Samples came from the ongoing ImmuneRACE study (first 160 participants) plus 1,254 subjects from 6 global collaborators. The sample metadata nearly always contained a de-identified subject ID, COVID-19 status, age in years and sex. Where available, HLA class I and class II types were obtained from metadata supplied by the sample provider rather than from assay-based typing. Broad study findings and their caveats: The amount of clinical and demographic metadata varied by source and participant and was provided uncurated.

V sheds 2 bases and J sheds 4 bases, leaving 8 bases between their ends. The CDR3 starts with the cysteine, ends with the phenylalanine, and has 12 residues. The read is trimmed to its CDR3 DNA, 36 bases read in frame from base 1. As encoded in the germline V gene (reference sequence), CDR1 is GTSNPN while CDR2 is SVGIG. The collaborating institutions used their own protocols to collect whole blood in K2EDTA tubes. For TCRbeta analysis, collaborators shipped samples as frozen whole blood, isolated PBMCs, or DNA extracted from either of those sample types. The immunoSEQ Assay, a bias-controlled multiplex PCR, was used to amplify TCRbeta CDR3 regions from genomic DNA. In the source study's methods: The number of nucleated cells in each sample was estimated by amplification of reference gene primers within the assay. To quantify the absolute abundance of each unique TCRbeta CDR3 rearrangement, sequence reads were collapsed and filtered. For each sample, productive Simpson clonality was calculated by taking the square root of Simpson's diversity index across productive rearrangements. Sourced from immuneACCESS, this table was stored by TCRdb with only in-frame sequences that have V and J called. A share of the clones is absent; for the studies checked, an unresolved V gene accounts for under half, and the remainder has no known explanation. D and trimming come from the DNA, and the V and J calls and clone size come from that table. This sample holds about 150,000 clones; about four fifths were observed only once. The top ten clonotypes cover 25% to 30% of the sample.

About this clone: There is no known antigen for this receptor. Qualities for individual bases were not recorded, and no much larger clone is one base off.

Source material: peripheral blood. The rearranged chain carries TRBV30 and TRBJ1-2; tentative D gene TRBD1, with 5 bases matching. This sequence was found in an older woman with acute or convalescent COVID-19. The nucleotide sequence is TGTGCCTGGAGTCGTACAGGCTATGGCTACACCTTC. Translated, this is CAWSRTGYGYTF. The CDR3, completed at both ends by the reference TRBV30 and TRBJ1-2 genes, gives the full variable domain SQTIHQWPATLVQPVGSPLSLECTVEGTSNPNLYWYRQAAGRGLQLLFYSVGIGQISSEVPQNLSASRPQDRQFILSSKKLLLSDSGFYLCAWSRTGYGYTFGSGTRLTVV.